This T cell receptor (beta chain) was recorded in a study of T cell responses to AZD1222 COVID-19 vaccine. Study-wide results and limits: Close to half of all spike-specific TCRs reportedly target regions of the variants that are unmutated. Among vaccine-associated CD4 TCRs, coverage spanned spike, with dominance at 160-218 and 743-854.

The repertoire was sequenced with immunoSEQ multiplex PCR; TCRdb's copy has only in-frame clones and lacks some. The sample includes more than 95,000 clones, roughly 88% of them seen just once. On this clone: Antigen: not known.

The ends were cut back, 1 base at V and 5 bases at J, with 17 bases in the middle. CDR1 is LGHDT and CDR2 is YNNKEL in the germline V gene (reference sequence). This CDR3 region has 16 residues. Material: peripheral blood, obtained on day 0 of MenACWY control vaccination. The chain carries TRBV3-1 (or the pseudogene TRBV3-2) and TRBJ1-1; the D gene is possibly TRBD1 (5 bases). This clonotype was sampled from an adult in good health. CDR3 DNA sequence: TGTGCCAGCAGCCAAGCCCGGCCAGGGAGGACTACTGAAGCTTTCTTT. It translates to CASSQARPGRTTEAFF.